This T cell receptor beta chain was recovered during a study of a mutant IDH1 vaccine in newly diagnosed glioma. At the level of the study: The earlier regimen, radiotherapy, temozolomide, or both, was most often both. Overall study results and limits: Whatever changes occurred in top peripheral T cell clonotypes seemed unrelated to pseudoprogression.

Sample time point: baseline, week 1 (first vaccination visit). Documented treatment: pre-vaccination baseline after standard-of-care therapy. This CDR3 region has 13 residues. The germline CDR1 and CDR2 sequences are SGHAT and FQNNGV. The V end lost 5 bases, the J end lost 4 bases, and 11 bases lay between the germline ends. Repertoires were generated with immunoSEQ multiplex PCR, while TCRdb's copy carries only in-frame clones and drops some. The sample shows roughly 68,000 clones, around 79% of them seen only once. Concerning this clone itself: Antigen specificity is unknown.

Material: PBMCs, obtained from a glioma patient treated with radiotherapy, temozolomide or both. The receptor was derived from a man between 45 and 60 years old with glioma. The chain has TRBV11-2 and TRBJ1-1; no clear D gene. CDR3 protein: CASSRGRSTEAFF. The CDR3 region has the DNA TGTGCCAGCAGCCGCGGAAGGTCCACTGAAGCTTTCTTT.